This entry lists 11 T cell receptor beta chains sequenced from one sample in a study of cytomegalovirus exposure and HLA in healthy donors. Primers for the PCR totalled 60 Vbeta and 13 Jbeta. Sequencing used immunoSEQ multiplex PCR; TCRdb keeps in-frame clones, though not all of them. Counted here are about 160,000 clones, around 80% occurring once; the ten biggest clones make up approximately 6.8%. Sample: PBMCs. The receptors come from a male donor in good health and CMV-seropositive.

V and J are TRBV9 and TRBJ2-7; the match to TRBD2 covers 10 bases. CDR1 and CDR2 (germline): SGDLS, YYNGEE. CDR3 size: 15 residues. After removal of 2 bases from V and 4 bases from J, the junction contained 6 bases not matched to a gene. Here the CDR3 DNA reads TGTGCCAGCAGCGTCCGAGCGGGAGGGCCGTACGAGCAGTACTTC. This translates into CASSVRAGGPYEQYF.

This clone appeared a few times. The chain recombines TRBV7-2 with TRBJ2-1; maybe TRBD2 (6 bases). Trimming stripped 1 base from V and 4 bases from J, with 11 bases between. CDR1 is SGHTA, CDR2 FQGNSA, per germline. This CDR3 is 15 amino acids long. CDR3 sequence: CASSLVVGGYNEQFF. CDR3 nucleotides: TGTGCCAGCAGCTTAGTGGTGGGGGGTTACAATGAGCAGTTCTTC.

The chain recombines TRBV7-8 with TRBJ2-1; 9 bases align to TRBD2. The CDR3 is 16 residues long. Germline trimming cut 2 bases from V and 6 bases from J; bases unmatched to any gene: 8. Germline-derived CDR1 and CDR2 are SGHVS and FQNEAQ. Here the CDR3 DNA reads TGTGCCAGCAGCTTACTAGCGGGGAGTAGGGGCAATGAGCAGTTCTTC. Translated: CASSLLAGSRGNEQFF.

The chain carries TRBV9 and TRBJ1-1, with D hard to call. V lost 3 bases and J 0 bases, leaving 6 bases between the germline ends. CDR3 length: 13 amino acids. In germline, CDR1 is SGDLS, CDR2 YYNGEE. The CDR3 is CASSARLNTEAFF. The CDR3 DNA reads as TGTGCCAGCAGCGCTAGATTGAACACTGAAGCTTTCTTT.

CDR3 amino acids: CASSSPRLAETQYNEQFF. The DNA for the CDR3 is TGTGCCAGCAGTTCCCCTAGACTAGCGGAGACTCAATACAATGAGCAGTTCTTC. The chain is built from TRBV27 and TRBJ2-1; 9 bases agree with TRBD2. Germline V gene data show CDR1 as MNHEY and CDR2 as SMNVEV (reference sequence). CDR3 size: 18 residues. V lost 4 bases to trimming and J lost 4 bases; unmatched junction nucleotides: 14.

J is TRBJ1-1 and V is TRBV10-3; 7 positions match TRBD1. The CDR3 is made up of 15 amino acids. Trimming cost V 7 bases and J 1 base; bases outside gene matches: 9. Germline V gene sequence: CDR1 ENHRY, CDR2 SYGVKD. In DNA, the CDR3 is TGTGCCATCACCCCAACAGGGGTTGCGAACACTGAAGCTTTCTTT. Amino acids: CAITPTGVANTEAFF.

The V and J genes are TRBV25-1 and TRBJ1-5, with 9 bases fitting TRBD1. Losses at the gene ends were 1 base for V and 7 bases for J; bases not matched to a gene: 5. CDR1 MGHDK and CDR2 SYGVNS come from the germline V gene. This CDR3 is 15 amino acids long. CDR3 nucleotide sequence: TGTGCCAGCAGTGAATTCGGACAGGGGAACCAGCCCCAGCATTTT. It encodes CASSEFGQGNQPQHF. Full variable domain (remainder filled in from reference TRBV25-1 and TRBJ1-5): EADIYQTPRYLVIGTGKKITLECSQTMGHDKMYWYQQDPGMELHLIHYSYGVNSTEKGDLSSESTVSRIRTEHFPLTLESARPSHTSQYLCASSEFGQGNQPQHFGDGTRLSIL.

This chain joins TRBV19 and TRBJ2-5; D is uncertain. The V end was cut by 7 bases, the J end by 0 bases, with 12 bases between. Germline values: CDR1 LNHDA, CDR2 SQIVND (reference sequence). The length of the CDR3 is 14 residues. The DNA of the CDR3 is TGTGCCAGTACCCTTTGGCTAGACCAAGAGACCCAGTACTTC. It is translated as CASTLWLDQETQYF.

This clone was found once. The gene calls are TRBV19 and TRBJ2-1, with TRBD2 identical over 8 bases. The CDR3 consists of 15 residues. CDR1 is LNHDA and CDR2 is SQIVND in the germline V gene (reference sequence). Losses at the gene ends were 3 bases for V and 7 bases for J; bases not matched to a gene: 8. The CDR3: CASSIPAGEGNEQFF. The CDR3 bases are TGTGCCAGTAGTATTCCAGCGGGAGAAGGGAATGAGCAGTTCTTC.

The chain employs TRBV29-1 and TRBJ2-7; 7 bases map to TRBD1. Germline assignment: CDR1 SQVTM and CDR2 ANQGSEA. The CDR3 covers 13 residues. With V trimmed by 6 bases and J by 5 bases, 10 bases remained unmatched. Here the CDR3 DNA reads TGCAGCGTGTGCGAAAGGGGGCTTAACGAGCAGTACTTC. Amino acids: CSVCERGLNEQYF.

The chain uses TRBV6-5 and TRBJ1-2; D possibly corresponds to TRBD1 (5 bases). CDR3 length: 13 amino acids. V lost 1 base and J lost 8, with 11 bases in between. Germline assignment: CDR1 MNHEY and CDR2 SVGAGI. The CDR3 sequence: CASSYWVSGGYTF. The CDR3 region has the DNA TGTGCCAGCAGTTACTGGGTGTCAGGGGGCTACACCTTC.